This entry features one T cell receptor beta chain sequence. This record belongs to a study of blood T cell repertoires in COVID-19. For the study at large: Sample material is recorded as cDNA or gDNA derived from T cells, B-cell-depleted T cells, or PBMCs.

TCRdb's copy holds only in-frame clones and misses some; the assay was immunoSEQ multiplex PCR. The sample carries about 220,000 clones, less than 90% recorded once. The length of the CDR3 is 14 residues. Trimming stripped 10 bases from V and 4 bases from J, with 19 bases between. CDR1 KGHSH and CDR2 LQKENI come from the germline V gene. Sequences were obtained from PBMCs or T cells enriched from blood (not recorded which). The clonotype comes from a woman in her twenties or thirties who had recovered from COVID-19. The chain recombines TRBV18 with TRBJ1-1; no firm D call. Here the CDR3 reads CATSKGTRGTEAFF. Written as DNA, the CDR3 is TGTGCCACCTCTAAGGGAACCCGGGGCACTGAAGCTTTCTTT.